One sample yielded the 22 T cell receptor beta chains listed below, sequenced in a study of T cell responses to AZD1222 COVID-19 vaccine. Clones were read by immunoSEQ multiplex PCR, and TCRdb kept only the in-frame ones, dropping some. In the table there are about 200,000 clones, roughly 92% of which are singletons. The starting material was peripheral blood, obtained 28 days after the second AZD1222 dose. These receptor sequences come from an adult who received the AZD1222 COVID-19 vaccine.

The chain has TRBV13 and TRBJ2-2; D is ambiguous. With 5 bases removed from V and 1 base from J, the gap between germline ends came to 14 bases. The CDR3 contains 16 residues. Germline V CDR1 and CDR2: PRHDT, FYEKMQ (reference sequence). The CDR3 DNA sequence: TGTGCCAGCAGCCATGACGGGCCCCTGAACACCGGGGAGCTGTTTTTT. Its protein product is CASSHDGPLNTGELFF.

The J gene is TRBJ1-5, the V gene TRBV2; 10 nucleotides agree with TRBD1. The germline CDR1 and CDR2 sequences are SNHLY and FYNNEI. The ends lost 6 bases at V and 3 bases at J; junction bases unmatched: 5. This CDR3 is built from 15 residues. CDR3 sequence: CASSSGTGVNQPQHF. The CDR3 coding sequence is TGTGCCAGCAGCTCCGGGACAGGGGTCAATCAGCCCCAGCATTTT. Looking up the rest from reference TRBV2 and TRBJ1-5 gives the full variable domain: EPEVTQTPSHQVTQMGQEVILRCVPISNHLYFYWYRQILGQKVEFLVSFYNNEISEKSEIFDDQFSVERPDGSNFTLKIRSTKLEDSAMYFCASSSGTGVNQPQHFGDGTRLSIL.

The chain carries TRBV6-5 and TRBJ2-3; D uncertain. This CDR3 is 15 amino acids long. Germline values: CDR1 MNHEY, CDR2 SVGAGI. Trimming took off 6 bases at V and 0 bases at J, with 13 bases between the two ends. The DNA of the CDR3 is TGTGCCAGCAGCGCCCTGAGTTCTAGCACAGATACGCAGTATTTT. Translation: CASSALSSSTDTQYF.

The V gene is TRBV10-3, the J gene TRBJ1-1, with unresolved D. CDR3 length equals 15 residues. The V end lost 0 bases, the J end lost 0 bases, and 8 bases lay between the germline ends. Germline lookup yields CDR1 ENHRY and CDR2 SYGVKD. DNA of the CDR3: TGTGCCATCAGTGAGTCTGCCGATTTGAACACTGAAGCTTTCTTT. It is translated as CAISESADLNTEAFF.

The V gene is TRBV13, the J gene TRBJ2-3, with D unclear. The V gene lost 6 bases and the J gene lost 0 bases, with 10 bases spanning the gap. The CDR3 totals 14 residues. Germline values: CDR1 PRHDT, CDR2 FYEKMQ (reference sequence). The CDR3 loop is CASSSPTSTDTQYF. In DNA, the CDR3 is TGTGCCAGCAGTTCCCCGACTAGCACAGATACGCAGTATTTT. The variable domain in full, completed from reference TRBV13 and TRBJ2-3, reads AAGVIQSPRHLIKEKRETATLKCYPIPRHDTVYWYQQGPGQDPQFLISFYEKMQSDKGSIPDRFSAQQFSDYHSELNMSSLELGDSALYFCASSSPTSTDTQYFGPGTRLTVL.

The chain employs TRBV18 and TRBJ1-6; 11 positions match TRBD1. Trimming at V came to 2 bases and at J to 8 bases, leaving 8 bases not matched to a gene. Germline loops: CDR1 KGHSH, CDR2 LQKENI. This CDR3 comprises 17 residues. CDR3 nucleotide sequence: TGTGCCAGCTCACCAAGTTTCAGGACAGGGGGCGATTCACCCCTCCACTTT. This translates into CASSPSFRTGGDSPLHF.

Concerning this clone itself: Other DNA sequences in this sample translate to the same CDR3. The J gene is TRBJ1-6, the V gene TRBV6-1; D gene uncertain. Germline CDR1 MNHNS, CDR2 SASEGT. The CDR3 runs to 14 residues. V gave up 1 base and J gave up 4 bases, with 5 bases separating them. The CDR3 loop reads CASSEGDYNSPLHF. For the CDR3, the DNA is TGTGCCAGCAGTGAAGGGGATTATAATTCACCCCTCCACTTT.

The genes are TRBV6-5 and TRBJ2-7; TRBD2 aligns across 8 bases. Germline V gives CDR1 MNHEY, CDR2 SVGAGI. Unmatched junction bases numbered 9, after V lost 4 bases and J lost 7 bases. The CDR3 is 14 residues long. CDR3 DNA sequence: TGTGCCAGCAGTTGGACGGGGGGGCTAGGGGAGCAGTACTTC. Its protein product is CASSWTGGLGEQYF.

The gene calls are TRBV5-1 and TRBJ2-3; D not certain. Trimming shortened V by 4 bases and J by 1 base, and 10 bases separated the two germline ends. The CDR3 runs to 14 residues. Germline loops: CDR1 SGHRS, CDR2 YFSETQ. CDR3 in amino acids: CASSLGTGTDTQYF. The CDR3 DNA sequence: TGCGCCAGCAGCCTCGGTACGGGCACAGATACGCAGTATTTT.

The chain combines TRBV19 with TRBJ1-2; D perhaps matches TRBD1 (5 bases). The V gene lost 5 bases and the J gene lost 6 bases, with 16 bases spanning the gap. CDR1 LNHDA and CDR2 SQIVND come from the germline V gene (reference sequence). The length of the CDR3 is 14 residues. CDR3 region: CASSRQPNSHGYTF. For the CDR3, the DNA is TGTGCCAGTAGTCGACAGCCTAACTCCCATGGCTACACCTTC.

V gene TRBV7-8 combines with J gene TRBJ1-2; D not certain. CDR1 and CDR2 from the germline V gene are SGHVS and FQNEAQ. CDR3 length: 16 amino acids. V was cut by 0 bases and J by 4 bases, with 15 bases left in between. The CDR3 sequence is CASSLAPETLAYGYTF. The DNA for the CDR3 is TGTGCCAGCAGCTTAGCCCCGGAGACCTTGGCCTATGGCTACACCTTC.

The CDR3: CASSYEGQLPDTQYF. The CDR3 region has the DNA TGCGCCAGCAGCTACGAAGGGCAGCTTCCTGATACGCAGTATTTT. The chain uses TRBV5-1 and TRBJ2-3; D remains unclear. V dropped 3 bases and J dropped 6 bases, with 17 bases sitting between them. The CDR3 spans 15 residues. Germline CDR1 SGHRS, CDR2 YFSETQ.

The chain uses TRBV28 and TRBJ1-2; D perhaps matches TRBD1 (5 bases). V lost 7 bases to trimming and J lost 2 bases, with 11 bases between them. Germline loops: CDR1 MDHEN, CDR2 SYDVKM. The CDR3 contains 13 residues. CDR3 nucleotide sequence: TGTGCCAGCATGACGGCAGGGAACTATGGCTACACCTTC. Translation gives CASMTAGNYGYTF.

In nucleotides, the CDR3 is TGTGCCAGCAGCCCTAGGGGGGGATCCTACGAGCAGTACTTC. Translating it yields CASSPRGGSYEQYF. The chain joins TRBV3-1 (or the pseudogene TRBV3-2) to TRBJ2-7; a possible D gene is TRBD2 (7 bases). The CDR3 extends over 14 amino acids. V was cut by 4 bases and J by 1 base, with 11 bases left in between. Germline loops: CDR1 LGHDT, CDR2 YNNKEL (reference sequence).

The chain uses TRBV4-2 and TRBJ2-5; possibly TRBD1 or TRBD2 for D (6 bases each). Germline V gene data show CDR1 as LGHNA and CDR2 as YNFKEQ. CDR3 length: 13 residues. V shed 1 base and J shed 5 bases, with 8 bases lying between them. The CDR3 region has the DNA TGTGCCAGCAGCCAAGGGAGGGGGGAGACCCAGTACTTC. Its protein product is CASSQGRGETQYF.

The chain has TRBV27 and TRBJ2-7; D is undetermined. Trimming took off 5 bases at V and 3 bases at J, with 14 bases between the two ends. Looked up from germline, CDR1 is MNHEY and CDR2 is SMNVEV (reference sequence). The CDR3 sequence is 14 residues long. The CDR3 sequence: CASSSDPDDYEQYF. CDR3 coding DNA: TGTGCCAGCAGTAGCGACCCGGACGACTACGAGCAGTACTTC.

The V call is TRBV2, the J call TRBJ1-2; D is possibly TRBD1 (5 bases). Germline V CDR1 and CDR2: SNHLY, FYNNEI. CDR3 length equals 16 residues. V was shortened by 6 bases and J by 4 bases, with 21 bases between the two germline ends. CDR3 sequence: CASRGRTAGRAYGYTF. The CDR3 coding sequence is TGTGCCAGCAGGGGCAGGACGGCAGGGAGGGCCTATGGCTACACCTTC.

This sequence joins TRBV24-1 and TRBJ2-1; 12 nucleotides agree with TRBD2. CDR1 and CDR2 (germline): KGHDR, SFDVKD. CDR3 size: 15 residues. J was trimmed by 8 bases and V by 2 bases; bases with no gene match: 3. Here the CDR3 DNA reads TGTGCCACCAGTGATTCGGGACTAGCGGGCGATGAGCAGTTCTTC. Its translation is CATSDSGLAGDEQFF.

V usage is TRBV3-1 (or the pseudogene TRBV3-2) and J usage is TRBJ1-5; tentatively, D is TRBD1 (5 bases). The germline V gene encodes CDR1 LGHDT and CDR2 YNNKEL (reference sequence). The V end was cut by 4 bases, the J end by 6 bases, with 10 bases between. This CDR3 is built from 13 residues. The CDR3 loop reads CASSRSGGQPQHF. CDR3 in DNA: TGTGCCAGCAGCCGTAGTGGGGGTCAGCCCCAGCATTTT.

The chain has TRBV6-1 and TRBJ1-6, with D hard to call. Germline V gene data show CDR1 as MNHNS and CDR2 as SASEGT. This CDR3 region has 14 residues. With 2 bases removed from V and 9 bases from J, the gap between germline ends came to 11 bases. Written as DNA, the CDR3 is TGTGCCAGCAGTGAAAGTGGTGCGGGTTCACCCCTCCACTTT. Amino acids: CASSESGAGSPLHF.

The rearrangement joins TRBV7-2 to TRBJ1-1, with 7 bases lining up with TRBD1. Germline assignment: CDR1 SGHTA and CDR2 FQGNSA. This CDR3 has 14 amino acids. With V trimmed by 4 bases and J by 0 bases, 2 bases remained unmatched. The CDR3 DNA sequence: TGTGCCAGCAGCTGGGACAGCTTGAACACTGAAGCTTTCTTT. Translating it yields CASSWDSLNTEAFF.

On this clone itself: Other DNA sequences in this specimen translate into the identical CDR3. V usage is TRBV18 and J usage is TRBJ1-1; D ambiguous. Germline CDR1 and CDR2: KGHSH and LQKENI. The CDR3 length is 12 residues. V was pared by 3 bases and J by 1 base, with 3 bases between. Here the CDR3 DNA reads TGTGCCAGCTCACCTGGGAACACTGAAGCTTTCTTT. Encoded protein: CASSPGNTEAFF.